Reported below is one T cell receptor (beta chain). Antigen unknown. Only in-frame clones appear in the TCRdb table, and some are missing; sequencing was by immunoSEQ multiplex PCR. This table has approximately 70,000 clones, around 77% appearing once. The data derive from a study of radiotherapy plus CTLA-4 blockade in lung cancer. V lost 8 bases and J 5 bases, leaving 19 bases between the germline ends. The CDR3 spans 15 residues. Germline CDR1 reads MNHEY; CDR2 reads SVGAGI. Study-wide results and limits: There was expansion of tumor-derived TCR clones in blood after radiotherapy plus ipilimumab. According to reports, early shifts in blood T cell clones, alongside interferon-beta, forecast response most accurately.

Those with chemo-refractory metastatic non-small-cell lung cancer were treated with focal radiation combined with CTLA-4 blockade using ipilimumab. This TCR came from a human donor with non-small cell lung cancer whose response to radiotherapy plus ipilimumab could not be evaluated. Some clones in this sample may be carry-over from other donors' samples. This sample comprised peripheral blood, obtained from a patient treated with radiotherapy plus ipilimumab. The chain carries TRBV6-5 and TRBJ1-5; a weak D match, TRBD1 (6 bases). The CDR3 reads CASQRGQGSYQPQHF. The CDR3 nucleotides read TGTGCCAGCCAGAGGGGCCAGGGGTCTTATCAGCCCCAGCATTTT.